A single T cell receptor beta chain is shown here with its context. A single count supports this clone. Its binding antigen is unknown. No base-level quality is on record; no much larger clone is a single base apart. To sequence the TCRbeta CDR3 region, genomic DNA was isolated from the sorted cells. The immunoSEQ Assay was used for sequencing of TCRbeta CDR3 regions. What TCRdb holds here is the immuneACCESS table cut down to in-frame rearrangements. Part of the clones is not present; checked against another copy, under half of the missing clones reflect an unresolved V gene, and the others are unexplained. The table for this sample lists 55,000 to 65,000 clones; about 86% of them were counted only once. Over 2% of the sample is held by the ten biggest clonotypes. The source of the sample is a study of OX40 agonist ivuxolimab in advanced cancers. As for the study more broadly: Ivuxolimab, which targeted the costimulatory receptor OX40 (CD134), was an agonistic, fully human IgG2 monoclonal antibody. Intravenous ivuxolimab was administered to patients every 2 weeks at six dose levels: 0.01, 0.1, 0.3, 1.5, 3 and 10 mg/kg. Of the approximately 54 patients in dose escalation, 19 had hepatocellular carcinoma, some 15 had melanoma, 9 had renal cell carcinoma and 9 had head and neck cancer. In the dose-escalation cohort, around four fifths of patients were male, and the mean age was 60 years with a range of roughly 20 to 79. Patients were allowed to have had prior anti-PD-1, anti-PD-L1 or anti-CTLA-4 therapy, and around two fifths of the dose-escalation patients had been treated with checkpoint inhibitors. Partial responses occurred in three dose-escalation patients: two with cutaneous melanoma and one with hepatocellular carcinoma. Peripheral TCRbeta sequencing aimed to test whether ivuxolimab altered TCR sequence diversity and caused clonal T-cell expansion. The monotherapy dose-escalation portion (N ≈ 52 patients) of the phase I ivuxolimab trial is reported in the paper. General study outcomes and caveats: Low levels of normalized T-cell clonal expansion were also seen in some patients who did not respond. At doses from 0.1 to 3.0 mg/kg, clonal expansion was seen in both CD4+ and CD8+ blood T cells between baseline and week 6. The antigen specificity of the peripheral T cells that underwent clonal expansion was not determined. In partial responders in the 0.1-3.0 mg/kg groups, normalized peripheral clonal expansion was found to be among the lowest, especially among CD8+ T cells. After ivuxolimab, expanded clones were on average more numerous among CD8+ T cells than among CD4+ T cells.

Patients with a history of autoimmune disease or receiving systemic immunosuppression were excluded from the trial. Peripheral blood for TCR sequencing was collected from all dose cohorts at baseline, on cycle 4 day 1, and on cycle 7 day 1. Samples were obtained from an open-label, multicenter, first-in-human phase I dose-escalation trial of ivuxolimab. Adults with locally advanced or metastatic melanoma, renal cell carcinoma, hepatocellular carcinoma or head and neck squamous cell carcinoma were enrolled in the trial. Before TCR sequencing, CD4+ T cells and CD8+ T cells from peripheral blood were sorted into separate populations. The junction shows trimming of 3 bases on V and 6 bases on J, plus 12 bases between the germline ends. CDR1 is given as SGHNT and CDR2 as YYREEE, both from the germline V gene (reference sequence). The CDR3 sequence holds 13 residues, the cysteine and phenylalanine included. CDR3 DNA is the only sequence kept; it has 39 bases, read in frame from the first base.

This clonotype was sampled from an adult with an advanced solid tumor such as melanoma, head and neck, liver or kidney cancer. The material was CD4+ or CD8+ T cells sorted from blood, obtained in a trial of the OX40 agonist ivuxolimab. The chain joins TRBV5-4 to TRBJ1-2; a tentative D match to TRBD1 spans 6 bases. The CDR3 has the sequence CASSSTGLDGYTF. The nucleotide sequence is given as TGTGCCAGCAGCTCCACAGGGTTAGATGGCTACACCTTC.